These T cell receptor beta chains were read from a single sample in a study of cytomegalovirus exposure and HLA in healthy donors. The method was immunoSEQ multiplex PCR; TCRdb's version includes in-frame clones alone and lacks a portion of them. The data show 90,000 to 120,000 clones, with over 70% seen just once and around 2.3% held by the top ten. The sample consisted of PBMCs. The receptor source for this set is a man aged 30 to 39 in good health and CMV-seronegative. CDR3s include the opening cysteine and the closing phenylalanine or tryptophan. D genes are given only for firm matches. Rows may omit the clone size; those that give it use once, few, many or a size class.

CSVGQGSYEQYF	TGCAGCGTGGGACAGGGTTCCTACGAGCAGTACTTC	NA	TRBD1	TRBV29-1	TRBJ2-7
CASRRTGSENQPQHF	TGTGCCAGCAGGAGGACAGGGTCGGAGAATCAGCCCCAGCATTTT	few	TRBD1	TRBV6-1	TRBJ1-5
CASSFGAGGTLETQYF	TGCGCCAGCAGCTTTGGGGCAGGGGGTACCCTCGAGACCCAGTACTTC	NA	TRBD1	TRBV5-1	TRBJ2-5
CASSESGTGAYEQYF	TGCGCCAGCAGTGAGTCTGGGACAGGGGCCTACGAGCAGTACTTC	few	TRBD1	TRBV10-1	TRBJ2-7
CASSSPPRNTEAFF	TGTGCCAGCAGCTCCCCCCCGAGGAACACTGAAGCTTTCTTT	NA	NA	TRBV6-5	TRBJ1-1
CASSVRDGSSSYEQYF	TGTGCCAGCAGTGTGCGGGACGGATCTAGCTCCTACGAGCAGTACTTC	NA	NA	TRBV6-1	TRBJ2-7
CASSPWVQSSGEQYF	TGTGCCAGCAGCCCCTGGGTACAAAGCTCAGGGGAGCAGTACTTC	NA	NA	TRBV5-4	TRBJ2-7
CASSPGQRGNQPQHF	TGCGCCAGCAGCCCGGGACAGAGGGGCAATCAGCCCCAGCATTTT	NA	TRBD1	TRBV10-2	TRBJ1-5
CASSEKRGYSNQPQHF	TGTGCCAGCAGTGAAAAAAGGGGATATAGCAATCAGCCCCAGCATTTT	NA	NA	TRBV6-1	TRBJ1-5
CASSEARDSTYEQYF	TGTGCCAGCAGTGAAGCCCGGGACAGCACCTACGAGCAGTACTTC	NA	TRBD1	TRBV6-1	TRBJ2-7
CASSLSGGQETQYF	TGCGCCAGCAGCTTGAGCGGGGGCCAAGAGACCCAGTACTTC	NA	TRBD2	TRBV5-1	TRBJ2-5
CASSLGLGAWETQYF	TGTGCCAGCAGCTTAGGCTTGGGGGCATGGGAGACCCAGTACTTC	NA	NA	TRBV7-2	TRBJ2-5
CASSLPGTYEQYF	TGTGCCAGTAGTCTCCCGGGGACCTACGAGCAGTACTTC	NA	NA	TRBV19	TRBJ2-7
CASSLVGEEAFF	TGTGCCAGCAGCTTGGTCGGGGAAGAAGCTTTCTTT	NA	NA	TRBV5-4	TRBJ1-1
CASEGADYSNQPQHF	TGTGCCAGTGAGGGGGCAGACTATAGCAATCAGCCCCAGCATTTT	NA	TRBD1	TRBV19	TRBJ1-5
CASSLDSWETQYF	TGTGCCAGCAGCTTAGACAGCTGGGAGACCCAGTACTTC	NA	NA	TRBV7-3	TRBJ2-5
CAWSVTFGEQYF	TGTGCCTGGAGTGTAACCTTCGGCGAGCAGTACTTC	NA	NA	TRBV30	TRBJ2-7
CSARATGGTEAFF	TGCAGCGCTAGGGCGACAGGGGGGACTGAAGCTTTCTTT	NA	TRBD1	TRBV29-1	TRBJ1-1
CATIRTGVNSPLHF	TGTGCCACCATCCGGACAGGGGTTAATTCACCCCTCCACTTT	NA	TRBD1	TRBV6-1	TRBJ1-6
CSVRDFEAFF	TGCAGCGTTCGGGACTTTGAAGCTTTCTTT	NA	NA	TRBV29-1	TRBJ1-1
CASYGVLPDTQYF	TGTGCCAGCTACGGGGTGTTGCCAGATACGCAGTATTTT	few	NA	TRBV6-6	TRBJ2-3
CASSYRGSGANVLTF	TGTGCCAGCAGCTACAGGGGCTCTGGGGCCAACGTCCTGACTTTC	NA	TRBD1	TRBV2	TRBJ2-6
CASNGQGEPDTQYF	TGTGCCAGCAACGGACAGGGAGAGCCAGATACGCAGTATTTT	NA	TRBD1	TRBV27	TRBJ2-3
CAISEGQGEETQYF	TGTGCCATCAGTGAGGGACAGGGAGAAGAGACCCAGTACTTC	NA	TRBD1	TRBV10-3	TRBJ2-5
CASSPGTGDYQETQYF	TGTGCCAGCTCACCAGGGACAGGGGACTACCAAGAGACCCAGTACTTC	NA	TRBD1	TRBV18	TRBJ2-5
CASRGGNGNTIYF	TGTGCCAGCAGAGGGGGTAACGGAAACACCATATATTTT	NA	NA	TRBV6-5	TRBJ1-3
CASGGTHSYEQYF	TGTGCCAGCGGAGGGACCCACTCCTACGAGCAGTACTTC	NA	NA	TRBV2	TRBJ2-7
CASSTRGPGAAQPQHF	TGTGCCAGCAGCACGAGGGGGCCGGGGGCAGCGCAGCCCCAGCATTTT	NA	TRBD1	TRBV7-2	TRBJ1-5
CASSSGRSGGAAQPLNTQYF	TGTGCCAGCAGTTCTGGGAGAAGCGGGGGGGCGGCCCAACCTTTGAATACGCAGTATTTT	once	TRBD2	TRBV2	TRBJ2-3
CASSLVLDEQFF	TGCGCCAGCAGCTTGGTTTTAGATGAGCAGTTCTTC	once	NA	TRBV5-1	TRBJ2-1
CATRTGMNTEAFF	TGTGCCACCCGGACAGGTATGAACACTGAAGCTTTCTTT	NA	TRBD1	TRBV10-3	TRBJ1-1
CVTLVLAGGTSTDTQYF	TGTGTCACGTTAGTACTAGCGGGGGGTACGAGCACAGATACGCAGTATTTT	NA	TRBD2	TRBV2	TRBJ2-3
CASSKDPGRLAGGPRICEQYF	TGTGCCAGCAGCAAAGACCCCGGGCGACTAGCGGGAGGGCCACGGATTTGCGAGCAGTACTTC	NA	NA	TRBV21-1	TRBJ2-7
CASSLAGQGYEQFF	TGTGCCAGCAGCTTAGCGGGACAGGGGTACGAGCAGTTCTTC	NA	TRBD1	TRBV11-3	TRBJ2-1
CAISTGFGTDTQYF	TGTGCCATCAGTACAGGGTTTGGCACAGATACGCAGTATTTT	NA	NA	TRBV10-3	TRBJ2-3
CSGGQGAVETQYF	TGCAGCGGGGGACAGGGGGCGGTGGAGACCCAGTACTTC	NA	TRBD1	TRBV29-1	TRBJ2-5
CTSSQPPLAGGANIQYF	TGCACCAGCAGCCAACCACCCTTAGCGGGGGGTGCGAACATTCAGTACTTC	few	NA	TRBV1	TRBJ2-4
CASSSWGADYGYTF	TGTGCCAGCAGTTCGTGGGGCGCAGACTATGGCTACACCTTC	NA	NA	TRBV5-4	TRBJ1-2
CASSDSNYGYTF	TGTGCCAGCAGTGACAGTAACTATGGCTACACCTTC	NA	NA	TRBV6-5	TRBJ1-2
CASSVGEADVSYEQYF	TGTGCCAGCAGCGTGGGAGAGGCAGATGTATCCTACGAGCAGTACTTC	NA	NA	TRBV11-2	TRBJ2-7
CASSLAGSTQYF	TGCGCCAGCAGCTTAGCGGGCTCTACGCAGTATTTT	NA	NA	TRBV5-1	TRBJ2-3
CASSPAYEQYF	TGTGCCAGCAGCCCCGCCTACGAGCAGTACTTC	NA	NA	TRBV7-9	TRBJ2-7
CASSRSGTEYGYTF	TGCGCCAGCAGTCGGTCTGGGACAGAGTATGGCTACACCTTC	NA	TRBD1	TRBV10-2	TRBJ1-2